The source of this TCR beta chain is a study of T cell changes during pregnancy in multiple sclerosis. TCRdb's table, derived via immunoSEQ multiplex PCR, lists solely in-frame clones and lacks some. The sample has about 98,000 clones; about 90% are singletons. This TCR was sampled from a female donor in good health, enrolled as a control in a pregnancy study. The source was peripheral blood, collected after pregnancy.

The CDR3 spells CASSLVPSGTSPYGYTF. In DNA, the CDR3 is TGTGCCAGCAGCCTCGTACCATCAGGAACCTCTCCCTATGGCTACACCTTC. This chain uses TRBV14 with TRBJ1-2; D not resolved. V lost 4 bases and J 4 bases, leaving 22 bases between the germline ends. The germline V gene encodes CDR1 SGHDN and CDR2 FVKESK. The CDR3 runs to 17 residues.